The T cell receptor (beta chain) described here comes from a study of control samples from healthy donors and cancer patients. Sequencing was performed with immunoSEQ multiplex PCR; in TCRdb, only in-frame clones are kept and a portion is missing. The sample holds approximately 94,000 clones; over 75% are singletons and the top ten take about a sixth. The sample was blood. The origin of this receptor is a woman between 50 and 59 years old in good health.

CDR3 residues: CAISPTTGTGNTEAFF. Here the CDR3 DNA reads TGTGCCATCAGTCCCACGACCGGGACAGGGAACACTGAAGCTTTCTTT. This chain connects TRBV10-3 to TRBJ1-1; the match to TRBD1 covers 8 bases. Germline lookup yields CDR1 ENHRY and CDR2 SYGVKD. The CDR3 length is 16 residues. The V and J ends lost 5 bases and 1 base, in that order; junction bases with no gene match: 9.